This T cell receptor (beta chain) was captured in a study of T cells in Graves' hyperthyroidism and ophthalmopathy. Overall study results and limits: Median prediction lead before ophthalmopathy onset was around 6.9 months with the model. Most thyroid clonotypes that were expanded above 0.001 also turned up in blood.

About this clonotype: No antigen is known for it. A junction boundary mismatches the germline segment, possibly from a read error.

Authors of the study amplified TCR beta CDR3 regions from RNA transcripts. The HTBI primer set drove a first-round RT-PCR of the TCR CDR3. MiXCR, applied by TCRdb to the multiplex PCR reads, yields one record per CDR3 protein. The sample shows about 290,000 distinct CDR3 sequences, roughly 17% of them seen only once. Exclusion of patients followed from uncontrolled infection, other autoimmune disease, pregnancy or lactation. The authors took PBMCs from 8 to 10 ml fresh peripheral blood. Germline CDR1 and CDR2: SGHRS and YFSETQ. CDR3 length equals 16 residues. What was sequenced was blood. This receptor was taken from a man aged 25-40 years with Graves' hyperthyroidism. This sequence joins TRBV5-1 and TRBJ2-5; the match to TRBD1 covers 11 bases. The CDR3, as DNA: TGTGCCAGCAGCTTCCCCGGGACAGGGGGCCAAGAGACCCAGTACTTC. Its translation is CASSFPGTGGQETQYF.